A selection of T cell receptor beta chains follows, all from one sample in a study of long-term antiretroviral therapy in people with HIV. Data came from immunoSEQ multiplex PCR; TCRdb stores just in-frame clones and leaves some out. This sample carries tens of thousands of clones, approximately 76% of them seen once, and the ten largest clones take about 10%. The sample in question was unsorted PBMCs, obtained 1.1 years before starting antiretroviral therapy. The source of these receptors is a woman between 40 and 50 years old with HIV. Each CDR3 is given with its conserved first and last residue. A D gene is named only where the DNA matches it firmly. Part of the rows lack a size; the others show once, few, many or a class for expanded clones.

clone size,D gene,J gene,V gene,CDR3 DNA,CDR3 protein
few,TRBD1,TRBJ2-4,TRBV19,TGTGCCAGTAGAGAGACAGGGGGATCCAAAAACATTCAGTACTTC,CASRETGGSKNIQYF
.,TRBD2,TRBJ2-6,TRBV18,TGTGCCAGCTCACCACTTACGGGAGGGAGGATATCTGGGGCCAACGTCCTGACTTTC,CASSPLTGGRISGANVLTF
.,.,TRBJ2-7,TRBV9,TGTGCCAGCAGCCCCGACGGAGCCTACGAGCAGTACTTC,CASSPDGAYEQYF
.,TRBD2,TRBJ2-7,TRBV7-9,TGTGCCAGTAGCGGGGCCAGGGGACCCTACGAGCAGTACTTC,CASSGARGPYEQYF
.,.,TRBJ2-7,TRBV6-5,TGTGCCAGCAGTGCGGCCCAGATAAGCTCCTACGAGCAGTACTTC,CASSAAQISSYEQYF
.,.,TRBJ1-3,TRBV5-6,TGTGCCAGCAGCTGGGGAGGGGCCGGGACCGACTCCTCTGGAAACACCATATATTTT,CASSWGGAGTDSSGNTIYF
.,TRBD1,TRBJ2-2,TRBV13,TGTGCCAGCAGCTTACAGGGGGACACCGGGGAGCTGTTTTTT,CASSLQGDTGELFF
.,.,TRBJ2-7,TRBV2,TGTGCCAGCAGTGAAGCGGGCCCCTCCTACGAGCAGTACTTC,CASSEAGPSYEQYF
.,.,TRBJ2-7,TRBV6-6,TGTGCCAGCAGTTCCCCGGACAGCGATTTATCCTACGAGCAGTACTTC,CASSSPDSDLSYEQYF
.,TRBD1,TRBJ1-2,TRBV9,TGTGCCAGCAGCGTCCTCGGACAGGTAGTTTTACATGGCTACACCTTC,CASSVLGQVVLHGYTF
.,.,TRBJ1-2,TRBV7-8,TGTGCCAGCAGCTTAATGAGGGACTACACCTTC,CASSLMRDYTF
.,TRBD1,TRBJ1-2,TRBV27,TGTGCCAGCAGTTTGGTAGGGGGCGCCTCTAACTATGGCTACACCTTC,CASSLVGGASNYGYTF
.,TRBD2,TRBJ2-1,TRBV5-6,TGTGCCAGCAGCTCACTCAGCGGGAGGGCCTACAATGAGCAGTTCTTC,CASSSLSGRAYNEQFF
once,TRBD2,TRBJ2-7,TRBV30,TGTGCTGGCTCGCCTAGCGGGTCGTACGAGCAGTACTTC,CAGSPSGSYEQYF
few,.,TRBJ1-2,TRBV7-9,TGTGCCAGCAGCCCCGGGCGAAGCGGGGTTGGCTACACCTTC,CASSPGRSGVGYTF
.,.,TRBJ2-7,TRBV27,TGTGCCAGCAGGCCGATCCGGAATAGATTCTACGAGCAGTACTTC,CASRPIRNRFYEQYF
.,.,TRBJ2-3,TRBV6-1,TGTGCCAGCAGTGAAGCGGTTAGCACAGATACGCAGTATTTT,CASSEAVSTDTQYF
.,.,TRBJ1-2,TRBV7-9,TGTGCCAGCAGCCCTACAGGGCCTGGTCGGGGCTACACCTTC,CASSPTGPGRGYTF
.,TRBD1,TRBJ2-7,TRBV5-1,TGCGCCAGCAGACCCGGGACGACAGGGGGCAACGAGCAGTACTTC,CASRPGTTGGNEQYF
.,TRBD2,TRBJ2-7,TRBV7-6,TGTGCCAGCAGCTTAGCGGTAGGCGTAGGGACTAGCGGGAGAAGGTTCTCCTACGAGCAGTACTTC,CASSLAVGVGTSGRRFSYEQYF
.,.,TRBJ2-7,TRBV5-6,TGTGCCAGCAGTTTTACCCCCGGTTACGAGCAGTACTTC,CASSFTPGYEQYF
.,.,TRBJ2-2,TRBV11-3,TGTGCCAGCAGCCCTGGGACCGCAGACGGCACCGGGGAGCTGTTTTTT,CASSPGTADGTGELFF
.,.,TRBJ1-4,TRBV6-5,TGTGCCAGCAGACATGGACAGTTAAATGAAAAACTGTTTTTT,CASRHGQLNEKLFF
.,TRBD1,TRBJ1-1,TRBV9,TGTGCCAGCAGCCCTCGACAGGGTGGATCGGCTGAAGCTTTCTTT,CASSPRQGGSAEAFF
once,.,TRBJ2-1,TRBV4-2,TGTGCCAGCAGCCAAGTTCAGGAAAATGAGCAGTTCTTC,CASSQVQENEQFF
.,.,TRBJ1-5,TRBV6-1,TGTGGCTCAGGCCAGGACCCAGGCAATCAGCCCCAGCATTTT,CGSGQDPGNQPQHF
.,.,TRBJ1-2,TRBV18,TGTGCCAGCTCACCGCCGGGAGTCCCCTATGGCTACACCTTC,CASSPPGVPYGYTF
.,.,TRBJ2-5,TRBV28,TGTGCCAGCAGCCCCGGACAGTGGGAGACCCAGTACTTC,CASSPGQWETQYF
few,.,TRBJ2-2,TRBV7-6,TGTGCCGGCCAGGACACCGGGGAGCTGTTTTTT,CAGQDTGELFF
few,.,TRBJ1-5,TRBV19,TGTGCCAGTAGTGGCCCCACGGGATTAAATCAGCCCCAGCATTTT,CASSGPTGLNQPQHF
.,.,TRBJ2-5,TRBV5-1,TGCGCCAGCAGCTTGCGGCAACAAGAGACCCAGTACTTC,CASSLRQQETQYF
.,TRBD2,TRBJ2-2,TRBV7-9,TGTGCCGGCCTCCCAGCGGGAGCGTCGAACACCGGGGAGCTGTTTTTT,CAGLPAGASNTGELFF
once,.,TRBJ1-1,TRBV15,TGTGCCACCAGCAGAGGAAGGGGGGTAGGCACTGAAGCTTTCTTT,CATSRGRGVGTEAFF
.,TRBD1,TRBJ2-1,TRBV5-1,TGCGCCAGCAGCTACGGACAGGTTGGGGTTGATGAGCAGTTCTTC,CASSYGQVGVDEQFF
.,TRBD1,TRBJ1-2,TRBV5-4,TGTGCCAGCAGGGGGACAGGCAACTATGGCTACACCTTC,CASRGTGNYGYTF
.,.,TRBJ2-7,TRBV2,TGTGCCAGCAGGCCATTCGGGGGTTGGGAGCAGTACTTC,CASRPFGGWEQYF
few,TRBD1,TRBJ2-7,TRBV2,TGTGCCAGCAGACGGGACAGGGGGACCCACGAGCAGTACTTC,CASRRDRGTHEQYF
.,.,TRBJ2-7,TRBV10-1,TGCGCCAGCAGTGAAGGACTACGGGAGCAGTACTTC,CASSEGLREQYF
.,.,TRBJ2-7,TRBV18,TGTGCCAGCTCGCTTCCGACCGTTTCCTACGAGCAGTACTTC,CASSLPTVSYEQYF
.,.,TRBJ2-3,TRBV6-5,TGTGCCAGCAGTTTCGACCACGCCGGCACAGATACGCAGTATTTT,CASSFDHAGTDTQYF
medium-sized,TRBD1,TRBJ1-1,TRBV29-1,TGCAGCGGCAAAAGCGGGACAGGGGGCCCCACTGAAGCTTTCTTT,CSGKSGTGGPTEAFF
.,.,TRBJ2-1,TRBV9,TGTGCCAGCAGCGTAGATGCGGGGAGCTCCTACAATGAGCAGTTCTTC,CASSVDAGSSYNEQFF
few,.,TRBJ1-3,TRBV21-1,TGTGCCAGCAGCAGACTACAGGTCCCCTCTGGAAACACCATATATTTT,CASSRLQVPSGNTIYF
.,.,TRBJ1-5,TRBV23-1,TGCGCCAGCAGTCAATCGGGGGGGCAAAAAAATCAGCCCCAGCATTTT,CASSQSGGQKNQPQHF
.,.,TRBJ1-2,TRBV30,TGTGCCTGGAGTGGAGTCGGCCCCTATGGCTACACCTTC,CAWSGVGPYGYTF
.,.,TRBJ1-5,TRBV28,TGTGCCAGCACCACAGGGAGGAAAGGCAATCAGCCCCAGCATTTT,CASTTGRKGNQPQHF
.,.,TRBJ2-5,TRBV4-1,TGCGCCAGCAGCCTGAGGGTGGGAGGAGAGACCCAGTACTTC,CASSLRVGGETQYF
.,.,TRBJ1-2,TRBV5-5,TGTGCCAGCAGCTTCACAGGGATTGGGGACTATGGCTACACCTTC,CASSFTGIGDYGYTF
.,TRBD2,TRBJ2-5,TRBV7-9,TGTGCCAGCAGCCCCACTAGCGGGCAAGAGACCCAGTACTTC,CASSPTSGQETQYF
.,.,TRBJ2-5,TRBV30,TGTGCCTGGAACCCTCTGAACCAAGAGACCCAGTACTTC,CAWNPLNQETQYF
.,TRBD1,TRBJ2-2,TRBV5-4,TGTGCCAGCAGCTTGACCGGGACAGGGGATACCGGGGAGCTGTTTTTT,CASSLTGTGDTGELFF
.,.,TRBJ2-7,TRBV5-1,TGCGCCAGCAGCTTGCTGGGGTACGAGCAGTACTTC,CASSLLGYEQYF
.,TRBD1,TRBJ1-1,TRBV10-3,TGTGCCATCAGTGACCTAACAGGGGGCAGAGGTACTGAAGCTTTCTTT,CAISDLTGGRGTEAFF
few,TRBD1,TRBJ1-1,TRBV5-1,TGCGCCAGCAGCTGGGAGGACAGGGGGTTGGCTTTCTTT,CASSWEDRGLAFF